Following are 26 T cell receptor beta chains from one sample sequenced in a study of T cells after yellow fever vaccination. MiXCR, run by TCRdb on the 5' RACE reads, gives a single entry per CDR3 protein. The table records approximately 260,000 distinct CDR3 sequences, under 15% of them present only once. The source was CD4+ T cells sorted from PBMCs, collected 45 days after the yellow fever booster vaccination. These receptors were collected from a man aged 30 to 39 who received the YFV17D yellow fever vaccine.

This clonotype showed up many times. The chain employs TRBV5-1 and TRBJ2-1, with D tentatively TRBD2 (6 bases). CDR1 is SGHRS, CDR2 YFSETQ, per germline. The CDR3 is 14 amino acids. The V end was cut by 0 bases, the J end by 4 bases, with 8 bases between. CDR3 nucleotides: TGCGCCAGCAGCTTGGACGGGACTTACAATGAGCAGTTCTTC. Protein product: CASSLDGTYNEQFF.

This sequence joins TRBV21-1 and TRBJ1-1; TRBD1, as called in the table, went unchecked against the DNA. TRBV21-1 is a known pseudogene. CDR3 length equals 13 residues. CDR3 sequence: CASSSRVFREAFF. The CDR3 DNA is TGTGCCAGCAGCTCCAGGGTTTTCAGGGAAGCTTTCTTT.

V is TRBV7-2 and J is TRBJ2-7, with TRBD1 matching over 9 bases. Germline V gene lookup returns CDR1 SGHTA and CDR2 FQGNSA. The trim removed 0 bases at V and 3 bases at J, leaving 6 bases unmatched. This CDR3 region has 16 residues. The CDR3 bases are TGTGCCAGCAGCTTAGCCCCTCCGGGACAGGGCTACGAGCAGTACTTC. It codes for CASSLAPPGQGYEQYF.

V and J are TRBV18 and TRBJ2-1; D perhaps matches TRBD2 (5 bases). Trimming cost V 3 bases and J 2 bases, with 8 bases left between them. This CDR3 contains 14 residues. Germline CDR1 KGHSH, CDR2 LQKENI. CDR3 DNA: TGTGCCAGCTCACCGGGAGCCCCCTACAATGAGCAGTTCTTC. It yields the protein CASSPGAPYNEQFF.

The rearrangement uses TRBV6-1 and TRBJ2-7; 7 positions match TRBD2. The germline CDR1 and CDR2 sequences are MNHNS and SASEGT. V shed 6 bases and J 7 bases; nucleotides not matched to a gene: 9. The CDR3 contains 13 residues. CDR3 sequence (DNA): TGTGCCAGCAGCCAGCCGGGGGAGGGGGAGCAGTACTTC. Its protein is CASSQPGEGEQYF.

The sample holds a few counts of this clonotype. This chain connects TRBV5-1 to TRBJ2-5; 8 positions match TRBD1. V lost 1 base and J lost 3; bases outside the gene matches: 2. This CDR3 spans 14 amino acids. Germline lookup yields CDR1 SGHRS and CDR2 YFSETQ. The CDR3 sequence is CASSLTGGKETQYF. Written as DNA, the CDR3 is TGCGCCAGCAGCTTGACAGGGGGTAAAGAGACCCAGTACTTC.

This clonotype was seen only once. V is TRBV7-6 and J is TRBJ2-3; TRBD2 matches at 9 bases. The CDR3 loop spans 16 amino acids. Trimming took 2 bases from V and 3 from J; bases not matched to a gene: 6. Germline assignment: CDR1 SGHVS and CDR2 FNYEAQ. CDR3 bases: TGTGCCAGCAGCTTACGGGGGACTAGCCCTACAGATACGCAGTATTTT. It is translated as CASSLRGTSPTDTQYF.

This chain connects TRBV5-1 to TRBJ2-5; D is ambiguous. CDR1 SGHRS and CDR2 YFSETQ come from the germline V gene. CDR3 size: 12 residues. V was pared by 3 bases and J by 4 bases, with 7 bases between. The CDR3 DNA sequence: TGCGCCAGCAGCTCCGACGTAGAGACCCAGTACTTC. Amino acids: CASSSDVETQYF.

CDR3 protein: CASTLLSTDTQYF. The CDR3 region has the DNA TGTGCCAGCACCTTACTAAGCACAGATACGCAGTATTTT. V and J are TRBV9 and TRBJ2-3; D uncertain. V lost 6 bases and J 0 bases, leaving 8 bases between the germline ends. The germline V gene encodes CDR1 SGDLS and CDR2 YYNGEE. This CDR3 is built from 13 residues.

The chain combines TRBV3-1 with TRBJ2-2; TRBD2 might be the D (5 bases). CDR1 is LGHDT and CDR2 is YNNKEL in the germline V gene (reference sequence). V shed 6 bases and J shed 6 bases, with 14 bases lying between them. The CDR3 sequence is 14 residues long. The CDR3 loop is CASSKDFTPGELFF. CDR3 nucleotides: TGTGCCAGCAGTAAGGACTTTACCCCCGGGGAGCTGTTTTTT.

The V and J genes are TRBV12-3 or TRBV12-4 and TRBJ2-7, with TRBD2 as a possible D gene (6 bases). V gave up 8 bases and J gave up 1 base, with 9 bases separating them. This CDR3 is 12 amino acids long. CDR3 sequence: CASGGTSYEQYF. The CDR3 DNA reads TGTGCCAGCGGCGGGACGTCCTACGAGCAGTACTTC.

The table lists this clonotype with a few counts. This chain's CDR3 is CASRPRGVETQYF. The CDR3 DNA reads TGTGCCAGCAGACCCCGCGGCGTTGAGACCCAGTACTTC. This rearrangement joins TRBV7-2 to TRBJ2-5; no firm D call. V dropped 6 bases and J dropped 5 bases, with 13 bases sitting between them. The CDR3 is 13 amino acids. Germline CDR1 reads SGHTA; CDR2 reads FQGNSA.

The chain combines TRBV28 with TRBJ2-2; tentatively, D is TRBD2 (5 bases). CDR3 length: 18 residues. Germline V gene lookup returns CDR1 MDHEN and CDR2 SYDVKM. V lost 3 bases and J 6 bases, leaving 23 bases between the germline ends. This chain's CDR3 is CASSFKSMLLGSAGELFF. The CDR3 region has the DNA TGTGCCAGCAGTTTTAAATCTATGCTTCTAGGGAGCGCCGGGGAGCTGTTTTTT. The full variable domain, its missing parts supplied by reference TRBV28 and TRBJ2-2, is DVKVTQSSRYLVKRTGEKVFLECVQDMDHENMFWYRQDPGLGLRLIYFSYDVKMKEKGDIPEGYSVSREKKERFSLILESASTNQTSMYLCASSFKSMLLGSAGELFFGEGSRLTVL.

The chain recombines TRBV9 with TRBJ2-5; perhaps TRBD2 as D (5 bases). The V gene's germline CDR1 is SGDLS and CDR2 YYNGEE. V was trimmed by 5 bases and J by 5 bases, leaving 22 bases between them. This CDR3 comprises 16 residues. In nucleotides, the CDR3 is TGTGCCAGCAGTCACGAGGGCGGACCCCCGGCCGAGACCCAGTACTTC. Translation gives CASSHEGGPPAETQYF.

This sequence joins TRBV19 and TRBJ2-1; D possibly corresponds to TRBD1 (5 bases). The CDR3 extends over 15 amino acids. V was trimmed by 1 base and J by 4 bases, leaving 11 bases between them. From germline, CDR1 is LNHDA and CDR2 SQIVND (reference sequence). The CDR3 reads CASSIGGGAYNEQFF. DNA for the CDR3: TGTGCCAGTAGTATAGGAGGTGGGGCTTACAATGAGCAGTTCTTC.

This clonotype was seen many times. The chain employs TRBV6-4 and TRBJ2-1; the D is unclear. Germline V gene sequence: CDR1 MRHNA, CDR2 SNTAGT. Trimming shortened V by 6 bases and J by 9 bases, and 15 bases separated the two germline ends. The CDR3 runs to 13 residues. This chain's CDR3 is CASSEVHEGEQFF. In DNA, the CDR3 is TGTGCCAGCAGCGAAGTACACGAAGGTGAGCAGTTCTTC.

This clonotype was seen repeatedly, ten times or more. V gene TRBV11-2 combines with J gene TRBJ2-1; D is unresolved. Germline V CDR1 and CDR2: SGHAT, FQNNGV. This CDR3 contains 18 residues. Trimming shortened V by 5 bases and J by 5 bases, and 25 bases separated the two germline ends. This chain's CDR3 is CASSLGFNRIQPNNEQFF. The CDR3 DNA follows: TGTGCCAGCAGCCTAGGATTTAATAGGATCCAACCTAACAATGAGCAGTTCTTC. Drawing the rest from reference TRBV11-2 and TRBJ2-1, the complete variable domain is EAGVAQSPRYKIIEKRQSVAFWCNPISGHATLYWYQQILGQGPKLLIQFQNNGVVDDSQLPKDRFSAERLKGVDSTLKIQPAKLEDSAVYLCASSLGFNRIQPNNEQFFGPGTRLTVL.

This clonotype was counted many times. The J gene is TRBJ2-7, the V gene TRBV12-3 or TRBV12-4; D tentatively fits TRBD1 or TRBD2 (5 bases each). Trimming stripped 8 bases from V and 7 bases from J, with 18 bases between. The CDR3 totals 13 residues. The DNA of the CDR3 is TGTGCCAGCGCTAGGACAAGCCAGCGGGAGCAGTACTTC. As protein: CASARTSQREQYF.

Only a few counts were recorded for this clonotype. The J gene is TRBJ1-5, the V gene TRBV20-1; 8 positions match TRBD1. Unmatched junction bases numbered 10, after V lost 3 bases and J lost 9 bases. The CDR3 has 14 amino acids. Germline V CDR1 and CDR2: DFQATT, SNEGSKA (reference sequence). The DNA for the CDR3 is TGCAGTGCTAGCCGGGACAGGCTTCTTGGGCCCCAGCATTTT. Protein product: CSASRDRLLGPQHF.

This clonotype was counted only a few times. This rearrangement joins TRBV5-1 to TRBJ2-5, with 9 bases identical to TRBD2. The CDR3 length is 17 residues. With V trimmed by 1 base and J by 5 bases, 12 bases remained unmatched. CDR1 SGHRS and CDR2 YFSETQ come from the germline V gene. Written as DNA, the CDR3 is TGCGCCAGCAGCTTGTTGGGAATCTCTAGCGGGACGGAGACCCAGTACTTC. Translation: CASSLLGISSGTETQYF.

V gene TRBV27 combines with J gene TRBJ2-7; the D gene could be TRBD1 or TRBD2 (7 bases each). CDR1 and CDR2 (germline): MNHEY, SMNVEV (reference sequence). Trimming cost V 5 bases and J 2 bases, with 16 bases left between them. The CDR3 sequence is 15 residues long. CDR3 sequence (DNA): TGTGCCAGCAGTCCCAGGGGGGGTTGGGCCTACGAGCAGTACTTC. Translated: CASSPRGGWAYEQYF.

Only a few counts were recorded for this clonotype. The chain employs TRBV7-2 and TRBJ2-5; 11 bases line up with TRBD2. There are 15 residues in the CDR3. With 0 bases clipped from V and 5 bases from J, the junction kept 2 bases outside the gene matches. In germline, CDR1 is SGHTA, CDR2 FQGNSA. The CDR3 DNA reads TGTGCCAGCAGCTTAGCTAGCGGGGGGGTGGAGACCCAGTACTTC. Translation gives CASSLASGGVETQYF.

This clonotype was seen only a few times. The chain is built from TRBV7-2 and TRBJ2-1; perhaps TRBD2 as D (6 bases). Germline CDR1 is SGHTA and CDR2 is FQGNSA. The CDR3 runs to 15 residues. V lost 1 base, J lost 12 bases, and 19 bases lay in between. The CDR3: CASSLVGGGSMGQFF. For the CDR3, the DNA is TGTGCCAGCAGCTTAGTAGGTGGGGGGAGTATGGGGCAGTTCTTC.

The rearrangement links TRBV10-3 to TRBJ2-7, with D unclear. This CDR3 has 13 residues. Per germline, CDR1 ENHRY and CDR2 SYGVKD. The ends were cut back, 4 bases at V and 1 base at J, with 8 bases in the middle. The CDR3 bases are TGTGCCATCAGTGTGGATGTTTCCTACGAGCAGTACTTC. Amino acid sequence: CAISVDVSYEQYF.

This chain links TRBV2 with TRBJ1-3, with a possible D match to TRBD1 (6 bases). The CDR3 covers 14 residues. Trimming left V 6 bases short and J 2 bases short, with 11 bases between. CDR1 is SNHLY and CDR2 is FYNNEI in the germline V gene. The CDR3 region is CASRLDSPGNTIYF. CDR3 bases: TGTGCCAGCAGGCTGGACAGCCCTGGAAACACCATATATTTT.

This clonotype was counted a few times. The chain has TRBV6-1 and TRBJ2-1, with 14 bases matching TRBD2. Germline assignment: CDR1 MNHNS and CDR2 SASEGT. The CDR3 sequence is 15 residues long. The ends lost 5 bases at V and 7 bases at J; junction bases unmatched: 4. The CDR3 reads CASSRLAGGGNEQFF. The DNA for the CDR3 is TGTGCCAGCAGTAGACTAGCGGGAGGGGGGAATGAGCAGTTCTTC.